This TCR beta chain was identified in a study of control samples from healthy donors and cancer patients. Per germline, CDR1 ENHRY and CDR2 SYGVKD. Unmatched junction bases numbered 5, after V lost 0 bases and J lost 3 bases. This CDR3 region has 15 residues. The count of this clone is one. Other DNA variants within this sample encode the same CDR3. The method was immunoSEQ multiplex PCR; TCRdb's version includes in-frame clones alone and lacks a portion of them. Of 130,000 or so clones listed, 90% to 95% were seen once; the top ten hold 14%. The receptor was derived from a man aged 60-69 years with colorectal cancer. V is TRBV10-3 and J is TRBJ2-7, with 7 nucleotides matching TRBD2. Source material: PBMCs. DNA for the CDR3: TGTGCCATCAGTGAGTCGACGGGGGGAAACTACGAGCAGTACTTC. This codes for CAISESTGGNYEQYF.